A single sample gave rise to the 20 T cell receptor beta chains below, sequenced in a study of long-term antiretroviral therapy in people with HIV. With survey level as its setting, the immunoSEQ assay was v3.0. Sequencing was performed with immunoSEQ multiplex PCR; in TCRdb, only in-frame clones are kept and a portion is missing. This table holds around 21,000 clones, roughly 80% found once. The source was unsorted PBMCs, collected about 6.1 years after starting antiretroviral therapy. The receptor set was obtained from a man aged 25-45 years with HIV.

V and J are TRBV6-1 and TRBJ2-7; a weak D match, TRBD1 (6 bases). V was trimmed by 2 bases and J by 2 bases, leaving 10 bases between them. The germline CDR1 and CDR2 sequences are MNHNS and SASEGT. This CDR3 comprises 14 residues. CDR3 nucleotide sequence: TGTGCCAGCAGTGAATGGGACAATGCCTACGAGCAGTACTTC. Translated: CASSEWDNAYEQYF.

The chain has TRBV27 and TRBJ1-1, with 8 bases lining up with TRBD1. The CDR3 consists of 15 residues. The V gene's germline CDR1 is MNHEY and CDR2 SMNVEV (reference sequence). J was trimmed by 4 bases and V by 4 bases; bases with no gene match: 8. The CDR3 loop reads CASSSQGAQATEAFF. CDR3 bases: TGTGCCAGCAGTTCCCAGGGGGCGCAGGCCACTGAAGCTTTCTTT.

CDR3 bases: TGCGCCAGCAGCCAAGAGGGGTGGGGAGAGACCCAGTACTTC. Amino acids: CASSQEGWGETQYF. This sequence joins TRBV4-1 and TRBJ2-5, with D unclear. Germline CDR1 MGHRA, CDR2 YSYEKL. This CDR3 is built from 14 residues. Trimming left V 0 bases short and J 4 bases short, with 9 bases between.

The rearrangement uses TRBV5-1 and TRBJ2-5; TRBD2 is a possible D gene (6 bases). Trimming left V 1 base short and J 5 bases short, with 12 bases between. Germline values: CDR1 SGHRS, CDR2 YFSETQ. The CDR3 is 14 residues long. This chain's CDR3 is CASSLSGGLETQYF. DNA of the CDR3: TGCGCCAGCAGCTTGAGTGGGGGACTGGAGACCCAGTACTTC.

The chain combines TRBV5-1 with TRBJ1-1, with D possibly being TRBD1 (6 bases). The CDR3 has 17 residues. V lost 3 bases to trimming and J lost 1 base, with 19 bases between them. The germline V gene encodes CDR1 SGHRS and CDR2 YFSETQ. The CDR3 bases are TGCGCCAGCAGCTCTCAGGGGTTAACGGCCACGAACACTGAAGCTTTCTTT. Translating gives CASSSQGLTATNTEAFF.

The V gene is TRBV5-1, the J gene TRBJ2-3; a weak D match, TRBD2 (6 bases). Trimming left V 0 bases short and J 2 bases short, with 7 bases between. CDR1 and CDR2 (germline): SGHRS, YFSETQ. The CDR3 is 14 amino acids. The CDR3 DNA sequence: TGCGCCAGCAGCTTGGGGGACTTCACAGATACGCAGTATTTT. Amino acid sequence: CASSLGDFTDTQYF.

V gene TRBV29-1 combines with J gene TRBJ1-1; possible D gene TRBD1, 6 bases. The germline V gene encodes CDR1 SQVTM and CDR2 ANQGSEA. V was cut by 8 bases and J by 2 bases, with 12 bases left in between. CDR3 length: 12 amino acids. CDR3 region: CSPGGPNTEAFF. The CDR3 DNA is TGCAGCCCCGGGGGGCCAAACACTGAAGCTTTCTTT.

This clone was seen once. The chain links TRBV7-8 to TRBJ2-7, with D hard to call. The CDR3 extends over 11 amino acids. V was trimmed by 1 base and J by 5 bases, leaving 3 bases between them. The V gene's germline CDR1 is SGHVS and CDR2 FQNEAQ. The CDR3: CASSLDHEQYF. CDR3 nucleotides: TGTGCCAGCAGCTTAGATCACGAGCAGTACTTC.

The chain employs TRBV13 and TRBJ2-5, with 10 bases fitting TRBD2. V gave up 1 base and J gave up 4 bases; unmatched junction bases: 12. The germline CDR1 and CDR2 sequences are PRHDT and FYEKMQ (reference sequence). The CDR3 totals 18 residues. The CDR3 DNA reads TGTGCCAGCAGCTTAGTCCGTCTAGCGGGAGTGAAGGGAGAGACCCAGTACTTC. Its protein product is CASSLVRLAGVKGETQYF.

This clone turned up a few times. The chain combines TRBV5-1 with TRBJ1-2; D ambiguous. The CDR3 runs to 14 residues. Germline lookup yields CDR1 SGHRS and CDR2 YFSETQ. Trimming left V 4 bases short and J 6 bases short, with 16 bases between. CDR3 DNA: TGCGCCAGCAGCCTTTCAAGCCTTGGTCATGGCTACACCTTC. Its translation is CASSLSSLGHGYTF.

The V call is TRBV28, the J call TRBJ1-6, with TRBD1 identical over 8 bases. The CDR3 covers 15 residues. The germline gives CDR1 MDHEN, CDR2 SYDVKM. V trimming: 2 bases; J trimming: 6 bases; junction bases outside the gene matches: 3. The CDR3 reads CASSLRGQVNSPLHF. CDR3 sequence (DNA): TGTGCCAGCAGTTTACGGGGACAGGTTAATTCACCCCTCCACTTT.

The J gene is TRBJ1-2, the V gene TRBV9; D not resolved. This CDR3 has 13 residues. Germline CDR1 reads SGDLS; CDR2 reads YYNGEE. V lost 0 bases and J 2 bases, leaving 5 bases between the germline ends. The CDR3, as DNA: TGTGCCAGCAGCGTAGGACGGAACTATGGCTACACCTTC. Translated, it gives CASSVGRNYGYTF.

The rearrangement joins TRBV11-2 to TRBJ1-2, with D perhaps matching TRBD1 (5 bases). This CDR3 is 15 amino acids long. V was clipped by 7 bases and J by 7 bases, with 22 bases between them. The germline V gene encodes CDR1 SGHAT and CDR2 FQNNGV. CDR3 in DNA: TGTGCCAGCACCGATCTGTTGGGGTTAAGGGGTGGCTACACCTTC. It yields the protein CASTDLLGLRGGYTF.

V gene TRBV5-4 combines with J gene TRBJ2-7, with 8 bases matching TRBD2. The germline V gene encodes CDR1 SGHNT and CDR2 YYREEE (reference sequence). The V gene end was trimmed by 0 bases and the J gene end by 6 bases; junction bases not matched to a gene: 5. The CDR3 contains 14 residues. CDR3: CASSLGTSWAEQYF. The CDR3 DNA sequence: TGTGCCAGCAGCTTGGGGACTAGCTGGGCCGAGCAGTACTTC.

The chain recombines TRBV7-6 with TRBJ2-1, with D perhaps TRBD2 (6 bases). The CDR3 runs 13 residues. V lost 3 bases and J 8 bases, leaving 11 bases between the germline ends. Germline loops: CDR1 SGHVS, CDR2 FNYEAQ. The CDR3 region has the DNA TGTGCCAGCAGCTTTAGCGGTCCGTATGAGCAGTTCTTC. The encoded protein is CASSFSGPYEQFF.

This chain joins TRBV19 and TRBJ1-5; D might be TRBD1 (5 bases). CDR1 and CDR2 from the germline V gene are LNHDA and SQIVND (reference sequence). Deletions cut 5 bases from V and 5 bases from J, with 13 bases between. CDR3 size: 14 residues. CDR3 region: CASSPAGNYQPQHF. The CDR3 DNA follows: TGTGCCAGTAGTCCGGCAGGGAACTATCAGCCCCAGCATTTT.

The chain has TRBV5-4 and TRBJ2-1, with D possibly matching TRBD2 (6 bases). The V end was cut by 2 bases, the J end by 15 bases, with 15 bases between. The CDR3 sequence is 12 residues long. Germline CDR1 reads SGHNT; CDR2 reads YYREEE (reference sequence). For the CDR3, the DNA is TGTGCCAGCAGCTTTAGAACTAGCCGTTTGTTCTTC. As protein: CASSFRTSRLFF.

J is TRBJ2-7 and V is TRBV6-1; D call uncertain. Germline V lookup: CDR1 MNHNS, CDR2 SASEGT. The CDR3 is 12 residues long. V was clipped by 3 bases and J by 3 bases, with 6 bases between them. The CDR3 here is CASSEDGYEQYF. The CDR3 DNA reads as TGTGCCAGCAGTGAGGACGGCTACGAGCAGTACTTC.

Comments on this clone: Other DNA sequences in this specimen translate into the identical CDR3. The gene calls are TRBV5-1 and TRBJ2-1, with TRBD2 identical over 13 bases. After removal of 4 bases from V and 2 bases from J, the junction contained 3 bases not matched to a gene. The CDR3 runs 16 residues. The V gene's germline CDR1 is SGHRS and CDR2 YFSETQ. The CDR3 spells CASSTGLAGAYNEQFF. For the CDR3, the DNA is TGCGCCAGCAGCACCGGACTAGCGGGAGCCTACAATGAGCAGTTCTTC.

This clone was observed a few times. The chain employs TRBV21-1 and TRBJ1-2; whether TRBD1, the table's D call, matches the DNA was not checked. TRBV21-1 is a pseudogene segment. This CDR3 is 15 amino acids long. The CDR3 here is CASSFWTGGNYGYTF. CDR3 in DNA: TGTGCCAGCAGCTTTTGGACAGGGGGTAACTATGGCTACACCTTC.